This entry describes one T cell receptor beta chain. Its target is not known. This sample is drawn from a study of T cell repertoires in cytomegalovirus infection. Whole-study context: Researchers turned to recently identified HLA-C-restricted CMV epitopes as well as well-studied HLA-B-restricted ones. Indicated by public TCR beta signatures were CMV infection and matching HLA type. Study-wide findings and caveats: Ex vivo responses were dominated by HLA-C-restricted CMV-specific TCR beta clonotypes. There were carriers of CMV plus the relevant HLA, and cumulative public TCR beta family frequency identified them.

TCRdb fed the reads into MiXCR, producing one record per CDR3 protein. The data show roughly 120,000 distinct CDR3 sequences, with roughly 31% seen just once and about 40% held by the top ten. This clonotype was sampled from a human donor in good health (CMV status not recorded). Some clones in this sample may be carry-over from other donors' samples. The starting material was CD8+ T cells from cultured PBMCs, obtained from culture after CMV antigen stimulation.

The CDR3 sequence: CSARDSAGGLTGELFF. The CDR3 coding sequence is TGCAGTGCTAGAGATTCAGCGGGGGGCCTCACCGGGGAGCTGTTTTTT. The chain recombines TRBV20-1 with TRBJ2-2; 9 bases align to TRBD2. V shed 0 bases, J shed 4 bases, and the junction held 6 bases outside the gene matches. The CDR3 is 16 residues long. Germline-derived CDR1 and CDR2 are DFQATT and SNEGSKA (reference sequence).